The TCR beta chain described here comes from a study of shared clonotypes between healthy human individuals. Under the authors' procedure: For the immunoSEQ data, sequences were junction-only without quality scores, so filtering differed. Libraries were prepared by immunoSEQ multiplex PCR; TCRdb keeps only in-frame clonotypes and omits some of them. V and J calls and clone size are given by that table; D and trimming were obtained from the DNA. Of more than 1,200,000 clones listed, less than 99% were seen once; the top ten hold approximately 0.38%. Study-wide findings and caveats: The sampled material consisted only of blood, and tissue repertoires are likely to differ. Clonotype sharing among the donors was expected to vary with sequencing depth.

CDR3 length: 14 residues. Germline CDR1 reads SGDLS; CDR2 reads YYNGEE. V lost 3 bases and J 5 bases, leaving 14 bases between the germline ends. CD4+ cells were split into CD45RA+ naive and CD45RA-negative memory subsets. A remark on this clone: As yet, its antigen is unknown.

This chain connects TRBV9 to TRBJ2-5, with D maybe TRBD1 (5 bases). The TCR was taken from a man younger than 40 in good health. Sequencing was done on a sample of naive CD4+ T cells sorted from blood. Sample subset: CD45RA+ positively selected. The CDR3 sequence: CASSAGGAAETQYF. In DNA, the CDR3 is TGTGCCAGCAGCGCCGGTGGGGCAGCGGAGACCCAGTACTTC.